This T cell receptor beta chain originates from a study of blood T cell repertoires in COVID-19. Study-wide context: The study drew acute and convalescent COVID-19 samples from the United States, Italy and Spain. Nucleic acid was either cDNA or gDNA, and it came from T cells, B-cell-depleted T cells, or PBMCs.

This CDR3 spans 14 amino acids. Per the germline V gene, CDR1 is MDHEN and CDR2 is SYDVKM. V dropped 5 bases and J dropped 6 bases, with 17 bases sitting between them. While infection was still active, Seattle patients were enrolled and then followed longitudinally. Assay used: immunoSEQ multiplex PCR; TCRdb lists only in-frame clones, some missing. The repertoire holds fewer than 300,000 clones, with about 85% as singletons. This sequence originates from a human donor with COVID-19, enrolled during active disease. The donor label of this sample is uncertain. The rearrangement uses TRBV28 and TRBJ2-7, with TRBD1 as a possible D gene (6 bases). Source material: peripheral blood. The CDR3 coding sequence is TGTGCCAGCAGTGTTCCGTCCAGGGGTGGCGAGCAGTACTTC. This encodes CASSVPSRGGEQYF.